The next 6 T cell receptor beta chains were all read from a single sample in a study of shared clonotypes between healthy human individuals. CD45RO negativity and positive selection for CCR7 defined naive CD8 cells, a population that excluded terminally differentiated effector memory CD45RA+ cells. Only in-frame clones appear in the TCRdb table, and some are missing; sequencing was by immunoSEQ multiplex PCR. The sample records some 1,900,000 clones, approximately 94% being singletons. What was sequenced was naive CD8+ T cells sorted from blood. All receptors come from a man aged 18 to 29 in good health.

Note on this clone: It may be a read error: a sequence one base away is much more abundant. This CDR3 is also generated by other DNA sequences in the sample. The CDR3 DNA reads as TGTGCCAGCAGTCCCTCCTACGAGCAGTACTTC. It encodes CASSPSYEQYF. The chain couples TRBV7-2 to TRBJ2-7; D not certain. The CDR3 is 11 amino acids. V lost 6 bases and J 0 bases, leaving 3 bases between the germline ends. Germline V lookup: CDR1 SGHTA, CDR2 FQGNSA.

The chain employs TRBV7-9 and TRBJ1-1; 7 bases line up with TRBD1. CDR3 length equals 12 residues. The trim removed 5 bases at V and 7 bases at J, leaving 4 bases unmatched. Germline values: CDR1 SEHNR, CDR2 FQNEAQ (reference sequence). CDR3: CASSGTGDEAFF. CDR3 nucleotide sequence: TGTGCCAGCAGCGGAACAGGGGATGAAGCTTTCTTT.

The J gene is TRBJ2-5, the V gene TRBV7-2; D unresolved. Germline-derived CDR1 and CDR2 are SGHTA and FQGNSA. The germline V and J ends were trimmed by 5 bases and 5 bases, with 9 bases remaining between them. The CDR3 spans 12 residues. This chain's CDR3 is CASSPDGETQYF. CDR3 DNA: TGTGCCAGCAGCCCAGACGGGGAGACCCAGTACTTC.

This clone was detected once. The rearrangement joins TRBV2 to TRBJ1-1; a possible D gene is TRBD1 (5 bases). The germline V gene has CDR1 SNHLY and CDR2 FYNNEI. V lost 10 bases to trimming and J lost 0 bases, with 12 bases between them. This CDR3 contains 13 residues. The CDR3: CAIPDTLNTEAFF. The CDR3 bases are TGTGCCATCCCGGACACCTTGAACACTGAAGCTTTCTTT.

V gene TRBV11-2 combines with J gene TRBJ1-2; no clear D. CDR1 is SGHAT, CDR2 FQNNGV, per germline. Trimming stripped 4 bases from V and 5 bases from J, with 14 bases between. The CDR3 is made up of 14 amino acids. DNA of the CDR3: TGTGCCAGCAGCTCTCCGGGTGTCGAGTATGGCTACACCTTC. It specifies CASSSPGVEYGYTF.

The CDR3 region has the DNA TGCGCCAGCAGCTTGGCCGAGACAGGGGCCGCTGGCTACACCTTC. The encoded protein is CASSLAETGAAGYTF. The chain employs TRBV5-1 and TRBJ1-2, with TRBD1 matching 8 bases. This CDR3 is 15 amino acids long. Germline V gene data show CDR1 as SGHRS and CDR2 as YFSETQ. Unmatched junction bases numbered 8, after V lost 0 bases and J lost 7 bases.